Each of the 10 T cell receptor beta chains below was sequenced from the same sample in a study of T cell responses to AZD1222 COVID-19 vaccine. Assay used: immunoSEQ multiplex PCR; TCRdb lists only in-frame clones, some missing. Here the sample spans approximately 160,000 clones, about nine tenths being singletons. The input for sequencing was peripheral blood, taken on day 0 of AZD1222 vaccination. These TCRs come from an adult in good health.

The V gene is TRBV5-1, the J gene TRBJ2-6, with D perhaps given as TRBD1 or TRBD2 (5 bases each). Deletions cut 2 bases from V and 0 bases from J, with 12 bases between. Germline assignment: CDR1 SGHRS and CDR2 YFSETQ. The CDR3 is 17 amino acids. CDR3 sequence (DNA): TGCGCCAGCAGCTTTGGGGGTGCCAACTCTGGGGCCAACGTCCTGACTTTC. Translation gives CASSFGGANSGANVLTF.

This chain connects TRBV29-1 to TRBJ2-7, with 12 positions matching TRBD1. Germline V gene lookup returns CDR1 SQVTM and CDR2 ANQGSEA. The CDR3 sequence is 13 residues long. V lost 2 bases to trimming and J lost 6 bases; unmatched junction nucleotides: 2. Here the CDR3 DNA reads TGCAGCGTTGAACGGGACAGGGGGCTCGAGCAGTACTTC. The encoded protein is CSVERDRGLEQYF.

This sequence joins TRBV11-3 and TRBJ1-3; no clear D. There are 14 residues in the CDR3. Deletions cut 5 bases from V and 0 bases from J, with 8 bases between. Germline V CDR1 and CDR2: SGHNT, YENEEA. For the CDR3, the DNA is TGTGCCAGCAGCCCTGACACCTCTGGAAACACCATATATTTT. Its protein is CASSPDTSGNTIYF.

V usage is TRBV27 and J usage is TRBJ2-5, with TRBD1 matching 9 bases. The CDR3 spans 15 residues. The germline gives CDR1 MNHEY, CDR2 SMNVEV (reference sequence). The ends lost 3 bases at V and 5 bases at J; junction bases unmatched: 7. In nucleotides, the CDR3 is TGTGCCAGCAGTTTGACTACAGGGGGCGCGGAGACCCAGTACTTC. This sequence encodes CASSLTTGGAETQYF.

The chain couples TRBV7-8 to TRBJ2-7; a weak D match, TRBD1 (5 bases). Per germline, CDR1 SGHVS and CDR2 FQNEAQ. Trimming shortened V by 3 bases and J by 9 bases, and 18 bases separated the two germline ends. The length of the CDR3 is 14 residues. CDR3 residues: CASSLGEFAGWQYF. The DNA of the CDR3 is TGTGCCAGCAGCTTGGGCGAGTTCGCAGGGTGGCAGTACTTC.

J is TRBJ1-4 and V is TRBV6-5; 7 nucleotides match TRBD1. The CDR3 consists of 14 residues. V shed 9 bases, J shed 4 bases, and the junction held 8 bases outside the gene matches. Germline V gene data show CDR1 as MNHEY and CDR2 as SVGAGI. The CDR3 DNA is TGTGCCAGTGGCGTAGGGGGCGGTAATGAAAAACTGTTTTTT. Translated, it gives CASGVGGGNEKLFF.

This clone was counted once. The rearrangement joins TRBV7-9 to TRBJ1-4; possible D gene TRBD1, 6 bases. The CDR3 is 15 amino acids. Germline CDR1 SEHNR, CDR2 FQNEAQ (reference sequence). V lost 5 bases to trimming and J lost 4 bases, with 14 bases between them. This CDR3 reads CASSPGGADNEKLFF. In DNA, the CDR3 is TGTGCCAGCAGCCCCGGGGGGGCCGATAATGAAAAACTGTTTTTT.

The chain has TRBV4-3 and TRBJ2-5; 8 nucleotides match TRBD2. Germline loops: CDR1 LGHNA, CDR2 YSLEER. The CDR3 is 17 amino acids. The V and J ends lost 0 bases and 0 bases, in that order; junction bases with no gene match: 6. The chain's CDR3 is CASSQDLRGGHQETQYF. DNA of the CDR3: TGCGCCAGCAGCCAAGATCTCCGGGGGGGCCACCAAGAGACCCAGTACTTC.

In regard to this clone: A read error is likely, as this CDR3 ends without the conserved phenylalanine or tryptophan. It is unclear where the CDR3 begins or ends on the DNA, so no DNA is shown, and the CDR3 is as TCRdb lists it. CDR3 amino acids: CASSKDRREL. The V and J genes are TRBV21-1 and TRBJ1-2. TRBV21-1 is an annotated pseudogene. The CDR3 region is 10 residues in length, termini included.

This chain connects TRBV5-1 to TRBJ1-6; D is undetermined. Germline CDR1 SGHRS, CDR2 YFSETQ. The CDR3 runs 15 residues. V lost 0 bases, J lost 0 bases, and 4 bases lay in between. CDR3 DNA: TGCGCCAGCAGCTTGGAAAGCTCCTATAATTCACCCCTCCACTTT. Translating it yields CASSLESSYNSPLHF.